Shown below are 25 T cell receptor beta chains from a single sample sequenced in a study of cytotoxic CD8 clonotypes in ibrutinib-treated CLL (dated by TCRdb to about 2021). The time point label here, explained by the study, means: approximately 2 years on ibrutinib. Libraries were prepared through the immunoSEQ multiplex PCR assay. TCRdb limited this immuneACCESS table to in-frame rearrangements with V and J called. A share of clones is missing; checked studies link under half to unresolved V genes, and the rest is unexplained. The sample has 50,000 to 60,000 clones on record, 75% to 90% of them singletons. 20% of the sample is held by the ten biggest clonotypes. The source was PBMCs, collected after 24 months of ibrutinib treatment. These TCRs come from a human donor with chronic lymphocytic leukemia.

J is TRBJ1-2 and V is TRBV6-1; D call uncertain. CDR3 length: 13 amino acids. V lost 2 bases, J lost 4 bases, and 8 bases lay in between. Germline values: CDR1 MNHNS, CDR2 SASEGT. CDR3 sequence: CASSEREPYGYTF. CDR3 DNA sequence: TGTGCCAGCAGTGAAAGGGAGCCCTATGGCTACACCTTC.

The V gene is TRBV7-9, the J gene TRBJ2-1, with 12 bases that match TRBD2. The length of the CDR3 is 15 residues. Germline V gene data show CDR1 as SEHNR and CDR2 as FQNEAQ (reference sequence). Trimming at V came to 2 bases and at J to 8 bases, leaving 4 bases not matched to a gene. The CDR3, as DNA: TGTGCCAGCAGCTTACTAGCGGGGGGGAGGGATGAGCAGTTCTTC. Its protein product is CASSLLAGGRDEQFF. Based on the CDR3 plus reference TRBV7-9 and TRBJ2-1, the full variable domain is DTGVSQNPRHKITKRGQNVTFRCDPISEHNRLYWYRQTLGQGPEFLTYFQNEAQLEKSRLLSDRFSAERPKGSFSTLEIQRTEQGDSAMYLCASSLLAGGRDEQFFGPGTRLTVL.

CDR3 sequence (DNA): TGTGCCAGCAGCTTCGAACTAGCGGGAGGGCCGAATGAGCAGTTCTTC. Translating gives CASSFELAGGPNEQFF. V and J are TRBV7-8 and TRBJ2-1, with TRBD2 matching over 13 bases. Trimming took 3 bases from V and 7 from J; bases not matched to a gene: 6. The CDR3 totals 16 residues. Germline V gene sequence: CDR1 SGHVS, CDR2 FQNEAQ.

The gene calls are TRBV6-1 and TRBJ2-7; D possibly corresponds to TRBD1 (5 bases). Trimming cost V 3 bases and J 6 bases, with 6 bases left between them. Per germline, CDR1 MNHNS and CDR2 SASEGT. The CDR3 loop spans 11 amino acids. The CDR3: CASSDGAEQYF. The CDR3 DNA follows: TGTGCCAGCAGTGATGGGGCCGAGCAGTACTTC.

The V gene is TRBV27, the J gene TRBJ1-2, with D hard to call. This CDR3 is 14 amino acids long. Per the germline V gene, CDR1 is MNHEY and CDR2 is SMNVEV (reference sequence). The V end was cut by 0 bases, the J end by 7 bases, with 12 bases between. Written as DNA, the CDR3 is TGTGCCAGCAGTTTATCGTCAGGCCTTCGTGGCTACACCTTC. This sequence encodes CASSLSSGLRGYTF.

This chain connects TRBV5-4 to TRBJ2-3; no reliable D call. CDR3 length: 13 residues. The V and J ends lost 3 bases and 2 bases respectively, with 7 bases between them. The germline gives CDR1 SGHNT, CDR2 YYREEE (reference sequence). CDR3 bases: TGTGCCAGCAGCTCCAGCTCCACAGATACGCAGTATTTT. It is translated as CASSSSSTDTQYF. The variable domain in full, with the rest retrieved from reference TRBV5-4 and TRBJ2-3, is ETGVTQSPTHLIKTRGQQVTLRCSSQSGHNTVSWYQQALGQGPQFIFQYYREEENGRGNFPPRFSGLQFPNYSSELNVNALELDDSALYLCASSSSSTDTQYFGPGTRLTVL.

J is TRBJ2-1 and V is TRBV9; 8 bases match TRBD2. V was pared by 1 base and J by 4 bases, with 7 bases of the junction left unmatched. The CDR3 totals 16 residues. Germline lookup yields CDR1 SGDLS and CDR2 YYNGEE. DNA for the CDR3: TGTGCCAGCAGCGTATGGCCTAGCGGGCCATACAATGAGCAGTTCTTC. It codes for CASSVWPSGPYNEQFF.

This sequence joins TRBV5-1 and TRBJ2-2; D might be TRBD1 or TRBD2, each matching 5 bases. This CDR3 has 15 residues. Germline loops: CDR1 SGHRS, CDR2 YFSETQ. V was shortened by 0 bases and J by 2 bases, with 8 bases between the two germline ends. The CDR3 here is CASSLDGGNTGELFF. CDR3 coding DNA: TGCGCCAGCAGCTTGGATGGGGGAAACACCGGGGAGCTGTTTTTT.

This chain connects TRBV2 to TRBJ2-1; tentatively, D is TRBD1 or TRBD2 (5 bases each). V lost 3 bases, J lost 10 bases, and 19 bases lay in between. CDR3 length: 15 amino acids. The germline CDR1 and CDR2 sequences are SNHLY and FYNNEI. The CDR3 DNA reads as TGTGCCAGCAGTGAGGGGCTAGCTATTACAAAAGAGCAGTTCTTC. Its protein is CASSEGLAITKEQFF.

The chain carries TRBV28 and TRBJ2-7; 12 bases agree with TRBD2. The germline V gene encodes CDR1 MDHEN and CDR2 SYDVKM. The V and J ends lost 4 bases and 3 bases, in that order; junction bases with no gene match: 4. The CDR3 is made up of 15 amino acids. The CDR3 here is CASSSGTSGLYEQYF. In DNA form, the CDR3 reads TGTGCCAGCAGTTCAGGGACTAGCGGGCTCTACGAGCAGTACTTC.

The chain links TRBV19 to TRBJ2-7, with TRBD1 as a possible D gene (6 bases). The germline V gene has CDR1 LNHDA and CDR2 SQIVND (reference sequence). The V end lost 4 bases, the J end lost 3 bases, and 10 bases lay between the germline ends. The CDR3 spans 13 residues. CDR3 protein: CASSKGQLYEQYF. The CDR3 region has the DNA TGTGCCAGTAGTAAAGGACAGCTCTACGAGCAGTACTTC.

This chain uses TRBV15 with TRBJ1-1; no reliable D call. Per germline, CDR1 LNHNV and CDR2 YYDKDF (reference sequence). Trimming removed 0 bases from V and 3 bases from J, with 5 bases in between. This CDR3 is 13 amino acids long. CDR3 coding DNA: TGTGCCACCAGCAGAGACAGTTACACTGAAGCTTTCTTT. Encoded protein: CATSRDSYTEAFF.

The chain recombines TRBV5-4 with TRBJ2-5; D remains ambiguous. The CDR3 sequence is 12 residues long. Trimming took off 4 bases at V and 2 bases at J, with 6 bases between the two ends. Germline V gene lookup returns CDR1 SGHNT and CDR2 YYREEE (reference sequence). As DNA, the CDR3 is TGTGCCAGCAGCCCGACACAAGAGACCCAGTACTTC. This codes for CASSPTQETQYF. The full variable domain, rest sourced from reference TRBV5-4 and TRBJ2-5, is ETGVTQSPTHLIKTRGQQVTLRCSSQSGHNTVSWYQQALGQGPQFIFQYYREEENGRGNFPPRFSGLQFPNYSSELNVNALELDDSALYLCASSPTQETQYFGPGTRLLVL.

V and J are TRBV11-1 and TRBJ2-1, with D unclear. There are 13 residues in the CDR3. Trimming stripped 5 bases from V and 7 bases from J, with 12 bases between. CDR1 is SGHAT, CDR2 FQDESV, per germline (reference sequence). CDR3 bases: TGTGCCAGCAGCCTAAGACTCGCGAATGAGCAGTTCTTC. It specifies CASSLRLANEQFF.

This chain links TRBV5-1 with TRBJ1-1, with D maybe TRBD1 (5 bases). Germline values: CDR1 SGHRS, CDR2 YFSETQ. V was clipped by 0 bases and J by 5 bases, with 11 bases between them. This CDR3 is 14 amino acids long. As DNA, the CDR3 is TGCGCCAGCAGCTTGGTTCCGGGGACTACTGAAGCTTTCTTT. It encodes CASSLVPGTTEAFF.

Comments on this clone: In this CDR3 the conserved last residue, phenylalanine or tryptophan, is missing, so a read error is likely. The DNA is omitted, as the CDR3 cannot be located on it reliably, and the CDR3 follows TCRdb's listing. The rearrangement links TRBV2 to TRBJ2-7. Germline V gives CDR1 SNHLY, CDR2 FYNNEI. The CDR3 is 12 residues long, ends included. CDR3 in amino acids: CASSERDGVLLI.

The chain employs TRBV7-2 and TRBJ2-5, with TRBD2 as a possible D gene (6 bases). The germline V and J ends were trimmed by 7 bases and 4 bases, with 19 bases remaining between them. The CDR3 covers 15 residues. The germline CDR1 and CDR2 sequences are SGHTA and FQGNSA. The CDR3 protein is CASTLRSGAPETQYF. The DNA for the CDR3 is TGTGCCAGCACCCTACGATCGGGAGCGCCAGAGACCCAGTACTTC.

The V and J genes are TRBV5-1 and TRBJ2-5, with D perhaps assigned TRBD1 or TRBD2 (6 bases each). The CDR3 spans 13 residues. CDR1 SGHRS and CDR2 YFSETQ come from the germline V gene. Between the trimmed V and J ends, which lost 4 bases and 4 bases, there was a span of 11 bases. The CDR3 protein is CASSPRGGETQYF. The CDR3 nucleotides read TGCGCCAGCAGCCCCAGGGGAGGAGAGACCCAGTACTTC.

The rearrangement joins TRBV16 to TRBJ1-2; perhaps TRBD1 as D (6 bases). The CDR3 is made up of 16 amino acids. The ends were cut back, 2 bases at V and 0 bases at J, with 13 bases in the middle. The germline V gene has CDR1 KGHSY and CDR2 FQNENV. The CDR3 protein is CASSQGTGRANYGYTF. DNA of the CDR3: TGTGCCAGCAGCCAAGGCACAGGGAGAGCTAACTATGGCTACACCTTC.

This clone was observed a few times. The genes are TRBV28 and TRBJ1-5; 9 nucleotides agree with TRBD1. Germline V lookup: CDR1 MDHEN, CDR2 SYDVKM. V lost 6 bases, J lost 6 bases, and 6 bases stayed unmatched. The CDR3 extends over 14 amino acids. DNA of the CDR3: TGTGCCAGCAGCCGGACAGGGGATAGTCAGCCCCAGCATTTT. Its translation: CASSRTGDSQPQHF.

This chain links TRBV30 with TRBJ1-4; D is unresolved. Trimming left V 3 bases short and J 8 bases short, with 13 bases between. The germline V gene encodes CDR1 GTSNPN and CDR2 SVGIG (reference sequence). This CDR3 has 13 residues. Written as DNA, the CDR3 is TGTGCCTGGAGGATTAGGACCGACGAAAAACTGTTTTTT. This encodes CAWRIRTDEKLFF.

The V call is TRBV19, the J call TRBJ2-1; TRBD1 matches 8 bases. The V gene's germline CDR1 is LNHDA and CDR2 SQIVND (reference sequence). The CDR3 is 13 residues long. The ends lost 5 bases at V and 7 bases at J; junction bases unmatched: 4. The CDR3: CASSRDRGNEQFF. CDR3 sequence (DNA): TGTGCCAGTAGTCGCGACAGGGGAAATGAGCAGTTCTTC.

The V gene is TRBV4-1, the J gene TRBJ1-1; a possible D gene is TRBD1 (5 bases). V was cut by 6 bases and J by 1 base, with 15 bases left in between. CDR1 and CDR2 (germline): MGHRA, YSYEKL. The CDR3 is made up of 15 amino acids. The CDR3 sequence is CASRPTGTANTEAFF. Written as DNA, the CDR3 is TGCGCCAGCAGGCCAACCGGGACTGCGAACACTGAAGCTTTCTTT.

The rearrangement uses TRBV4-3 and TRBJ2-7; D uncertain. Germline V lookup: CDR1 LGHNA, CDR2 YSLEER. The CDR3 has 14 amino acids. V was trimmed by 1 base and J by 2 bases, leaving 9 bases between them. The CDR3 loop is CASSQVGNTYEQYF. In nucleotides, the CDR3 is TGCGCCAGCAGCCAAGTAGGGAATACCTACGAGCAGTACTTC.

The chain couples TRBV9 to TRBJ2-2; tentative D call: TRBD2 (6 bases). The CDR3 sequence is 15 residues long. Germline CDR1 SGDLS, CDR2 YYNGEE. The V end was cut by 4 bases, the J end by 0 bases, with 10 bases between. DNA of the CDR3: TGTGCCAGCAGCCTAGCGTTCGCGAACACCGGGGAGCTGTTTTTT. This translates into CASSLAFANTGELFF.